The T cell receptor beta chain described here comes from a study of CD4 T cells in relation to SARS-CoV-2 and coronaviruses (dated by TCRdb to the early 2020s). For the wider study: In the ViraFEST assay, PBMCs were grown with antigen for roughly 10 days, and TCR beta CDR3s were then sequenced to identify antigen-specific clonal expansions. A different TCR-beta assay, based on Illumina, was used to sequence expansion assays from other donors in the study. Using patient-derived lymphoblastoid cell lines, the shared crossreactive spike epitopes were mapped to their HLA restriction. An HIV-1 Nef peptide pool or a no-peptide culture served as the negative reference condition. The Adaptive Biotechnologies TCR-sequencing kit was used to sequence samples from a few pre-COVID donors and the naive versus memory experiments, whereas other data were Illumina-based. Memory CD4+ T cell crossreactivity between SARS-CoV-2 and common cold coronavirus spike proteins was assessed at the TCR clonotype level in the study. The paper's findings and limits, for the study overall: Crossreactivity analysis was centred on spike protein, so crossreactivity against other viral proteins was not assessed. The study was constrained by small numbers of patients and of tested TCRs. No donor contributed both pre-pandemic and post-infection samples, which limited tracing the source of pre-existing responses. Significantly weaker SARS-CoV-2-driven expansion was shown by crossreactive clones than by monoreactive clones, consistent with antigenic imprinting. Roughly 64% of donors had memory CD4+ clonotypes that crossrecognized SARS-CoV-2 and at least one common cold coronavirus spike.

The library was built by means of the immunoSEQ multiplex PCR assay. On the authors' methods: During preprocessing, nonproductive sequences were removed, along with CDR3s that did not begin with C, did not end with F or W, or were shorter than 7 amino acids. The MANAFEST web app identified antigen-specific clonotypes based on expansion compared with the reference and other culture wells. A clone counted as positive if significantly expanded in 2 of 3 replicate wells versus the reference culture at FDR below 0.05. For a clone to be considered positive, significant expansion relative to all other tandem wells and an odds ratio above 5 were also required. CDR3 homology was measured as pairwise Levenshtein distance, computed with the stringdist R package after trimming three terminal residues from each end. TCRdb took this table from immuneACCESS and kept in-frame rearrangements with V and J called. Such tables lack part of the clones; where checked against another copy, unresolved V genes explain under half of the gap, and the rest is unexplained. The V and J calls and clone size come from that table; D and trimming were worked out from the DNA. This sample comprises 29,000 or so clones, over 60% of them detected only once. The ten largest account for approximately 20% of the sample.

Counted from cysteine to phenylalanine, this CDR3 has 13 amino acids. Only the CDR3 part of the read is kept: 39 bases, read in frame from the first base. CDR1 LGHNA and CDR2 YNFKEQ are derived from the germline V gene. Trimming costs V 4 bases and J 2 bases, and their ends lie 9 bases apart. This clone was seen just once. Which antigen it targets is not known. No qualities accompany the bases; no much larger clone lies one base away. CD4+ T cells from unexposed donors were collected before the COVID-19 pandemic (2011-2018). The EasySep CD4+ T cell isolation kit was used to isolate CD4+ T cells once the cultures had run for approximately ten days. As far as cell numbers permitted, CD4+ T cells from unexposed donors were tested for reactivity against SARS-CoV-2 S and N as well as four spike pools from common cold coronaviruses. PBMCs were cultured at two million per well in IMDM supplemented with 5% human AB serum and 7.5 to 10 IU/ml IL-2. Half of the culture medium was replaced with fresh IL-2-containing medium on days 3 and 7. In general, triplicate replicate wells were used for every peptide culture condition. The leukapheresis product for the unexposed donors was obtained through commercial purchase. Ficoll-Paque PLUS gradient centrifugation was used to isolate PBMCs from either whole blood or leukapheresis product. The PBMCs went either fresh into the expansion assay or into cryopreservation at -140 degrees C. The QIAamp Micro DNA Kit was used to extract genomic DNA from the CD4+ T cells.

This receptor was identified in a human donor in good health. Rearrangement joined TRBV4-2 to TRBJ2-7; 5 matching bases give a weak D call of TRBD2. Source material: CD4+ T cells from PBMCs, cultured in vitro. This receptor has the CDR3 CASSRRGPYEQYF. Here is the DNA: TGTGCCAGCAGCCGAAGAGGGCCCTACGAGCAGTACTTC.